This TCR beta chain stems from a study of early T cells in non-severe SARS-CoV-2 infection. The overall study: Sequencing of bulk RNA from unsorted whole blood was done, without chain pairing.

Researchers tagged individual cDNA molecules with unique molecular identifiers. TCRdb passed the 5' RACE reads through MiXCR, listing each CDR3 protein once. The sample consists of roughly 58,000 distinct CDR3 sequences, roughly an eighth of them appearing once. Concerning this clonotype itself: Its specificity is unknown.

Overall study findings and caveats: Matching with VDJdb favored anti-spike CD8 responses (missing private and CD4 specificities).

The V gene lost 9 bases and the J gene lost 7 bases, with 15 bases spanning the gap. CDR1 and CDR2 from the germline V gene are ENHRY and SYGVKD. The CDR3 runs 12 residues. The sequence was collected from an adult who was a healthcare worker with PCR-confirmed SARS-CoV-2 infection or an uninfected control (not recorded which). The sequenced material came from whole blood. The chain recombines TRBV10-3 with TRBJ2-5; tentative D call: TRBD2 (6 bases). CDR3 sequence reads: CAMSPPGGTQYF. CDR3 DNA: TGTGCCATGTCCCCCCCCGGGGGGACCCAGTACTTC.